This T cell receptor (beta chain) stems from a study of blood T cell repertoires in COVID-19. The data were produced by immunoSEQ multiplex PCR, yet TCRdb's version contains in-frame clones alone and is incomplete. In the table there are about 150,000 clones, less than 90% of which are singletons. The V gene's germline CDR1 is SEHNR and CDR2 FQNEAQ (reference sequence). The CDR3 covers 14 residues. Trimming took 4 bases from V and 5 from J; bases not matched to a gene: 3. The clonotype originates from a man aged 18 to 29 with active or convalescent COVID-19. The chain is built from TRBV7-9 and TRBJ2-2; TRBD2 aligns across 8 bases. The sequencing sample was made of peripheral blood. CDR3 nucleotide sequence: TGTGCCAGCAGCTCGGGACTAGATACCGGGGAGCTGTTTTTT. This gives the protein CASSSGLDTGELFF.